This T cell receptor beta chain was recovered during a study of a mutant IDH1 vaccine in newly diagnosed glioma. Sample time point: week 35, safety follow-up. The study gave 300 ug of mutant IDH1 20-mer peptide per vaccine dose, with topical imiquimod. To note about this clone: Its antigen is currently unknown.

Germline V gene sequence: CDR1 KGHSH, CDR2 LQKENI. The CDR3 covers 15 residues. V shed 3 bases and J shed 1 base, with 12 bases lying between them. Assay: immunoSEQ multiplex PCR; the TCRdb copy retains only in-frame clones and omits some. The table shows tens of thousands of clones, with roughly 76% occurring only once. The sequencing here drew on PBMCs, taken from a glioma patient whose treatment included an IDH1 peptide vaccine. The receptor comes from a man aged 35-49 years with glioma. V is TRBV18 and J is TRBJ2-5; D uncertain. The CDR3 sequence: CASSPKQRAQETQYF. The CDR3 bases are TGTGCCAGCTCACCTAAACAGAGAGCCCAAGAGACCCAGTACTTC. Drawing the rest from reference TRBV18 and TRBJ2-5, the complete variable domain is NAGVMQNPRHLVRRRGQEARLRCSPMKGHSHVYWYRQLPEEGLKFMVYLQKENIIDESGMPKERFSAEFPKEGPSILRIQQVVRGDSAAYFCASSPKQRAQETQYFGPGTRLLVL.